Sequencing of this T cell receptor beta chain was carried out in a study of T-cell memory formation after mild COVID-19. At the level of the study: TCR clusters largely stayed donor specific. Study outcomes and limitations: The study found contracting CD4+ clones mainly in CM and EM and contracting CD8+ clones in EMRA. While clones contracting from day 15 to 85 were balanced between CD4 and CD8, later expanders leaned CD4+.

With constant-segment primers, 5'RACE yielded cDNA libraries of TCR alpha and TCR beta that carried sample barcodes and UMIs. TCRdb re-called the 5' RACE reads with MiXCR, one entry per CDR3 protein. The sample lists about 260,000 distinct CDR3 sequences, approximately 15% occurring once. This clonotype has just a few counts. What it recognizes is unknown. Trimming cost V 6 bases and J 2 bases, with 17 bases left between them. Germline V gene lookup returns CDR1 MNHEY and CDR2 SVGAGI. CDR3 length equals 15 residues. The TCR originated in a man aged 18 to 29 who had mild COVID-19 (a few samples of this study predate the infection). Cell type and time point are not known. The sequenced material came from PBMCs or a T cell subset sorted from them (not recorded which). The V call is TRBV6-5, the J call TRBJ2-7; D is unresolved. The CDR3 DNA sequence: TGTGCCAGCAGCCGCCCAGGAACGCGCCCCTACGAGCAGTACTTC. Its protein product is CASSRPGTRPYEQYF.